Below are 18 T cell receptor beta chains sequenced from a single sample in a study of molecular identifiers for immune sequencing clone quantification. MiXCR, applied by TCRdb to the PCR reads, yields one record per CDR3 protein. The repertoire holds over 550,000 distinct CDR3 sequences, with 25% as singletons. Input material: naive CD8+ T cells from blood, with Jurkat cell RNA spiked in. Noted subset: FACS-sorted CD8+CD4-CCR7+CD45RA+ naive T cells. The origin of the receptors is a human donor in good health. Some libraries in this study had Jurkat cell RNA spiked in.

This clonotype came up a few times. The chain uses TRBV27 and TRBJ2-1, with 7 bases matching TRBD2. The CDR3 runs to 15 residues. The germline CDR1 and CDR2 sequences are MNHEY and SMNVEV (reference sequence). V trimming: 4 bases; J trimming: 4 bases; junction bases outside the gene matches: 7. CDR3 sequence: CASSYGAGPYNEQFF. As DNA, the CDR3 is TGTGCCAGCAGTTACGGAGCGGGGCCTTACAATGAGCAGTTCTTC.

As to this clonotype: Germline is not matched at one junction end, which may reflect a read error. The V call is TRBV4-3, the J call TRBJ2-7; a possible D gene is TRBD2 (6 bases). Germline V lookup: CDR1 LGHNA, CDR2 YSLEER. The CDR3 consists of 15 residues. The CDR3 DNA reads TGCGTCAGCAGCCAAGATCAAGGAGGGAACTGCGAGCAGTACTTC. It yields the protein CVSSQDQGGNCEQYF.

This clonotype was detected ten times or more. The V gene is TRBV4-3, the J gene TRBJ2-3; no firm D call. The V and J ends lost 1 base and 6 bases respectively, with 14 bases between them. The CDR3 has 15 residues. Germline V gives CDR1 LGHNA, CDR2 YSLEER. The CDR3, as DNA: TGCGCCAGCAGCCAAGTGGTTGGGGTGACGGATACGCAGTATTTT. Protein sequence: CASSQVVGVTDTQYF.

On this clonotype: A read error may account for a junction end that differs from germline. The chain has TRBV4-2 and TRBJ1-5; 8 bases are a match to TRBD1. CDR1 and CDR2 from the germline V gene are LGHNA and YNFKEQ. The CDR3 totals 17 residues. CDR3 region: CASSQKTGERSNQPQHF. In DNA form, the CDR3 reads TGTGCCAGCAGCCAAAAGACAGGGGAGAGGAGCAATCAACCCCAGCATTTT.

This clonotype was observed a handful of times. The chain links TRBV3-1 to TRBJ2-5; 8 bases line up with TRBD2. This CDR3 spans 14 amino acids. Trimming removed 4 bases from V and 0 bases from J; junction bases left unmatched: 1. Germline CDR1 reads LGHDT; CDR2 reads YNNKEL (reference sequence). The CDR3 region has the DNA TGTGCCAGCAGCCCTAGCGGGTACCAAGAGACCCAGTACTTC. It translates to CASSPSGYQETQYF.

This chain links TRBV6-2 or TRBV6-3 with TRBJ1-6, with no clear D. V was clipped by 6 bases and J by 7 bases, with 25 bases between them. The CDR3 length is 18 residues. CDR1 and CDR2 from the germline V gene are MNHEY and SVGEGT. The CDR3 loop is CASSLGWGDGFGNSPLHF. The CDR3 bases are TGTGCCAGCAGCTTGGGATGGGGTGACGGTTTTGGAAATTCACCCCTCCACTTT.

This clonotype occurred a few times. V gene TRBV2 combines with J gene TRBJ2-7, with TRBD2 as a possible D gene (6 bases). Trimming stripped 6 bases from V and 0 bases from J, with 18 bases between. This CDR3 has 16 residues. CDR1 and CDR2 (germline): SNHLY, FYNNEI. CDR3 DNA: TGTGCCAGCAGGGAGGCCTTGGGGGGTGCCTCCTACGAGCAGTACTTC. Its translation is CASREALGGASYEQYF.

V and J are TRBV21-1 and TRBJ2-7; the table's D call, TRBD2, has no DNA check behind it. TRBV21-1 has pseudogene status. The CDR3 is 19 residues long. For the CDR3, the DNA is TGTGCCAGCAGCAAAGGGGACTCGGCGGCCCTTTTCGGGGCATACGAGCTGTACTTC. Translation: CASSKGDSAALFGAYELYF.

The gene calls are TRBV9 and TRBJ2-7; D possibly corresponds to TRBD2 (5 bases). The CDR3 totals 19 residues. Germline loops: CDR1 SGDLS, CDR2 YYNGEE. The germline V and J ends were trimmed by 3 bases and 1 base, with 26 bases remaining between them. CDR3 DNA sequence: TGTGCCAGCAGCGGGGGTTTGGGAGAGGCCTTGGGTAATTCCTACGAGCAGTACTTC. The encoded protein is CASSGGLGEALGNSYEQYF.

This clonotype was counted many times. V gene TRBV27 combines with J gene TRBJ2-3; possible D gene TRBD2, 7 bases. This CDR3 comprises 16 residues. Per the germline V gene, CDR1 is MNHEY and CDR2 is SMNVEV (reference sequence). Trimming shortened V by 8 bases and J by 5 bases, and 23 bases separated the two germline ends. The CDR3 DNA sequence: TGTGCCAGCGCCCCAGGGTGGCGGGGGCGCGAAGATACGCAGTATTTT. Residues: CASAPGWRGREDTQYF.

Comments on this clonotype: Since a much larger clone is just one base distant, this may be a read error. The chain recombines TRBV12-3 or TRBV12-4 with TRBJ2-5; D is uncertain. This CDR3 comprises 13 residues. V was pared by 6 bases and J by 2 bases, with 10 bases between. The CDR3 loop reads CASSPTRQETQYF. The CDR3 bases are TGTGCCAGCAGCCCGACAAGACAAGAGACCCAGTACTTC.

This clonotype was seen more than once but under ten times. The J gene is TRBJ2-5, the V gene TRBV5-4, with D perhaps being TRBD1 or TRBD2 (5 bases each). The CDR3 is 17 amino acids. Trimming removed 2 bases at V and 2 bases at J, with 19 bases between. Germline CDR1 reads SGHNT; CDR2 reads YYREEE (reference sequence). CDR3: CASSLPLRGPGQETQYF. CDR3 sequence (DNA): TGTGCCAGCAGCTTACCCTTAAGGGGCCCGGGGCAAGAGACCCAGTACTTC. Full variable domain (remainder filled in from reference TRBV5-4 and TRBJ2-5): ETGVTQSPTHLIKTRGQQVTLRCSSQSGHNTVSWYQQALGQGPQFIFQYYREEENGRGNFPPRFSGLQFPNYSSELNVNALELDDSALYLCASSLPLRGPGQETQYFGPGTRLLVL.

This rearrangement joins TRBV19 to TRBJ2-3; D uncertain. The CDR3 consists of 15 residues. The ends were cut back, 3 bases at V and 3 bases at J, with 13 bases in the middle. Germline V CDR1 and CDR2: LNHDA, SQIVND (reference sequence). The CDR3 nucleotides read TGTGCCAGTAGTATGGTTAGCCCCCCTACAGATACGCAGTATTTT. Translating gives CASSMVSPPTDTQYF.

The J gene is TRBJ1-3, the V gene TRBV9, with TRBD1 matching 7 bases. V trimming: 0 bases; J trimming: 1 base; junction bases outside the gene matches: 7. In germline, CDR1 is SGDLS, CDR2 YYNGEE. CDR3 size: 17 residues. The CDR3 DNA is TGTGCCAGCAGCGTAGGGGACAGATATTCTTCTGGAAACACCATATATTTT. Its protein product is CASSVGDRYSSGNTIYF.

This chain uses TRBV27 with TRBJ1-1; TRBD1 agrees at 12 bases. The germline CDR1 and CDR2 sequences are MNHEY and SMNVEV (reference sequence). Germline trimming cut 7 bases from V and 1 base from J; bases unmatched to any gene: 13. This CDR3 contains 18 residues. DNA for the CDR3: TGTGCCAGCACCCTGCGGGGACAGGGGGCTTGGGCGAACACTGAAGCTTTCTTT. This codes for CASTLRGQGAWANTEAFF.

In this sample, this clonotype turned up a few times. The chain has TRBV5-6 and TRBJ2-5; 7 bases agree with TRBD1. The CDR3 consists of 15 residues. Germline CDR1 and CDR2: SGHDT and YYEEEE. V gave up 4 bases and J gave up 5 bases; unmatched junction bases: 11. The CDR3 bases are TGTGCCAGCAGCCCTTACCTGACAGGGTGGGAGACCCAGTACTTC. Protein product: CASSPYLTGWETQYF.

The CDR3 sequence is CASSLSRDSAYEQYF. CDR3 DNA sequence: TGTGCCAGCAGCTTGTCACGGGACTCAGCCTACGAGCAGTACTTC. The chain has TRBV5-6 and TRBJ2-7; possible D gene TRBD2, 6 bases. Trimming pared 1 base from V and 2 bases from J, leaving 13 bases between. CDR3 size: 15 residues. Germline V gene sequence: CDR1 SGHDT, CDR2 YYEEEE.

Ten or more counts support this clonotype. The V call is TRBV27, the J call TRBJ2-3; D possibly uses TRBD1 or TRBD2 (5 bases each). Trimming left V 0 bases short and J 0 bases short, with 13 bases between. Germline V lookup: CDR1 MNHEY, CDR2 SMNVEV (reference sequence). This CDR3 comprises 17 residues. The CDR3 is CASSLSAGAESTDTQYF. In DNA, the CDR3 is TGTGCCAGCAGTTTATCTGCCGGGGCGGAAAGCACAGATACGCAGTATTTT.